These 18 T cell receptor beta chains were sequenced from one sample in a study of T cells after yellow fever vaccination. MiXCR, applied by TCRdb to the 5' RACE reads, yields one record per CDR3 protein. The sample holds approximately 510,000 distinct CDR3 sequences, about a fifth seen once. The sample in question was PBMCs, obtained less than 25 days after the first yellow fever vaccination. The source of these receptors is a man aged 18 to 29 who received the YFV17D yellow fever vaccine.

The chain joins TRBV9 to TRBJ2-5; D is perhaps TRBD1 (6 bases). The CDR3 spans 15 residues. Trimming took 0 bases from V and 5 from J, leaving 14 bases between them. Germline V gives CDR1 SGDLS, CDR2 YYNGEE. CDR3 DNA sequence: TGTGCCAGCAGCGTAGCTACAGGGCTGGGTGAGACCCAGTACTTC. Translation: CASSVATGLGETQYF.

This clonotype showed up just a few times. This chain connects TRBV6-5 to TRBJ2-7; D might be TRBD2 (5 bases). This CDR3 contains 12 residues. Germline loops: CDR1 MNHEY, CDR2 SVGAGI. V was trimmed by 7 bases and J by 7 bases, leaving 14 bases between them. The CDR3, as DNA: TGTGCCAGCACTAACGGGGTCGGGGAGCAGTACTTC. It translates to CASTNGVGEQYF.

The genes are TRBV5-1 and TRBJ2-5; no definite D call. Trimming left V 4 bases short and J 5 bases short, with 24 bases between. The CDR3 contains 17 residues. Germline V gene lookup returns CDR1 SGHRS and CDR2 YFSETQ. The CDR3, as DNA: TGCGCCAGCAGCCCTCTGGTCGGTGCAGTCGAGAAGGAGACCCAGTACTTC. Protein sequence: CASSPLVGAVEKETQYF.

CDR3 sequence: CSANSPSGGLIDTQYF. The CDR3 DNA follows: TGCAGTGCTAATTCTCCTAGCGGGGGCCTAATAGATACGCAGTATTTT. The chain is built from TRBV20-1 and TRBJ2-3; 10 nucleotides match TRBD2. V was clipped by 4 bases and J by 5 bases; unmatched bases: 12. Looked up from germline, CDR1 is DFQATT and CDR2 is SNEGSKA (reference sequence). The CDR3 totals 16 residues.

The rearrangement joins TRBV2 to TRBJ2-3; 9 bases agree with TRBD2. Germline trimming cut 5 bases from V and 5 bases from J; bases unmatched to any gene: 5. The CDR3 is made up of 14 amino acids. Germline-derived CDR1 and CDR2 are SNHLY and FYNNEI. In nucleotides, the CDR3 is TGTGCCAGCAGTCTAGCGGGGCCCGAAGATACGCAGTATTTT. As protein: CASSLAGPEDTQYF.

This sequence joins TRBV6-2 or TRBV6-3 and TRBJ1-2; D possibly corresponds to TRBD1 (6 bases). The CDR3 is 15 amino acids. Trimming removed 6 bases from V and 8 bases from J, with 22 bases in between. Germline CDR1 MNHEY, CDR2 SVGEGT. Here the CDR3 reads CASRDEGVDRRGYTF. In DNA form, the CDR3 reads TGTGCCAGCAGGGACGAGGGCGTAGACAGGAGGGGCTACACCTTC.

This clonotype was found many times. The chain recombines TRBV5-1 with TRBJ1-1; TRBD1 matches at 8 bases. Germline V gene sequence: CDR1 SGHRS, CDR2 YFSETQ. The V segment lost 4 bases and the J segment 1 base; nucleotides outside the gene matches: 9. The CDR3 length is 16 residues. CDR3 nucleotide sequence: TGCGCCAGCAGCCCAACCATAGGACAGGGGAACACTGAAGCTTTCTTT. Translated, it gives CASSPTIGQGNTEAFF.

Comments on this clonotype: Since no conserved phenylalanine or tryptophan closes the CDR3, a read error is the likely cause. The V and J genes are TRBV2 and TRBJ2-3; no firm D call. The germline gives CDR1 SNHLY, CDR2 FYNNEI. This CDR3 region has 15 residues. V gave up 0 bases and J gave up 0 bases, with 7 bases separating them. The CDR3: CASSEAGVSTDTQYL. CDR3 DNA sequence: TGTGCCAGCAGTGAAGCGGGCGTTAGCACAGATACGCAGTATTTA.

The chain joins TRBV27 to TRBJ1-6, with D unclear. The CDR3 spans 15 residues. Germline assignment: CDR1 MNHEY and CDR2 SMNVEV (reference sequence). Trimming removed 5 bases at V and 10 bases at J, with 18 bases between. CDR3 loop: CASSRIPTTRSPLHF. CDR3 nucleotide sequence: TGTGCCAGCAGTAGAATTCCGACAACGAGGTCACCCCTCCACTTT.

This clonotype has a handful of counts. This chain joins TRBV18 and TRBJ2-2, with D unresolved. CDR1 KGHSH and CDR2 LQKENI come from the germline V gene. Trimming left V 5 bases short and J 6 bases short, with 13 bases between. The CDR3 loop spans 14 amino acids. The CDR3 DNA is TGTGCCAGCTCAAACATCCCACCCGCCGGGGAGCTGTTTTTT. This gives the protein CASSNIPPAGELFF.

The chain couples TRBV7-9 to TRBJ2-7, with a weak D call TRBD2 (5 bases). Germline CDR1 reads SEHNR; CDR2 reads FQNEAQ (reference sequence). The CDR3 spans 13 residues. V lost 3 bases and J 7 bases, leaving 13 bases between the germline ends. The CDR3 sequence is CASSFGPGDEQYF. The CDR3 bases are TGTGCCAGCAGCTTTGGGCCCGGGGATGAGCAGTACTTC.

The rearrangement links TRBV7-6 to TRBJ2-2; possible D gene TRBD2, 5 bases. This CDR3 has 14 amino acids. V lost 2 bases to trimming and J lost 6 bases, with 10 bases between them. CDR1 SGHVS and CDR2 FNYEAQ come from the germline V gene. In nucleotides, the CDR3 is TGTGCCAGCAGCTTAAGCGGTGCGCCCGGGGAGCTGTTTTTT. Amino acids: CASSLSGAPGELFF.

V gene TRBV7-2 combines with J gene TRBJ2-6; D gene unclear. CDR1 and CDR2 from the germline V gene are SGHTA and FQGNSA. The V end lost 1 base, the J end lost 0 bases, and 7 bases lay between the germline ends. The CDR3 loop spans 16 amino acids. CDR3 DNA sequence: TGTGCCAGCAGCTTAGGGCGGCCCTCTGGGGCCAACGTCCTGACTTTC. The encoded protein is CASSLGRPSGANVLTF.

This clonotype showed up just a few times. CDR3 bases: TGCAGCGTCCCGGGACTGAACACCGGGGAGCTGTTTTTT. Its protein product is CSVPGLNTGELFF. The chain carries TRBV29-1 and TRBJ2-2, with a tentative D call TRBD2 (6 bases). V was pared by 6 bases and J by 1 base, with 9 bases between. This CDR3 region has 13 residues. CDR1 SQVTM and CDR2 ANQGSEA come from the germline V gene.

The chain recombines TRBV6-5 with TRBJ1-4, with D possibly TRBD1 on 5 matching bases. The CDR3 is 16 amino acids. Trimming removed 2 bases from V and 5 bases from J, with 15 bases in between. The germline V gene has CDR1 MNHEY and CDR2 SVGAGI. In DNA form, the CDR3 reads TGTGCCAGCAGTTACGGCCAGGGCCTCGGGAATGAAAAACTGTTTTTT. Translation gives CASSYGQGLGNEKLFF.

The chain has TRBV12-3 or TRBV12-4 and TRBJ2-3; 10 nucleotides line up with TRBD2. Losses at the gene ends were 6 bases for V and 5 bases for J; bases not matched to a gene: 5. The CDR3 has 14 amino acids. CDR3 protein: CASRKRGGLDTQYF. CDR3 in DNA: TGTGCCAGCAGAAAGCGGGGGGGCTTAGATACGCAGTATTTT.

This clonotype was detected only a few times. The V gene is TRBV29-1, the J gene TRBJ2-1, with unresolved D. The germline CDR1 and CDR2 sequences are SQVTM and ANQGSEA. The CDR3 is made up of 13 amino acids. The V gene lost 7 bases and the J gene lost 1 base, with 11 bases spanning the gap. CDR3 bases: TGCAGCGCCAGCGCAGCGTCCTACAATGAGCAGTTCTTC. This gives the protein CSASAASYNEQFF.

This clonotype came up a few times. The rearrangement joins TRBV5-5 to TRBJ1-2; D call uncertain. The germline gives CDR1 SGHKS, CDR2 YYEKEE (reference sequence). The CDR3 contains 13 residues. Trimming stripped 1 base from V and 7 bases from J, with 11 bases between. DNA of the CDR3: TGTGCCAGCAGCTTGATGGCAGACCCTGGCTACACCTTC. Protein sequence: CASSLMADPGYTF.